The clone carrying this T cell receptor beta chain was recorded only once. The data originate from a study of shared clonotypes between healthy human individuals. Only in-frame clones appear in the TCRdb table, and some are missing; sequencing was by immunoSEQ multiplex PCR. This table has some 2.3 million clones, approximately 93% appearing once. Trimming stripped 10 bases from V and 6 bases from J, with 21 bases between. The germline gives CDR1 ENHRY, CDR2 SYGVKD. The CDR3 is 14 residues long. The rearrangement links TRBV10-3 to TRBJ1-2, with no clear D. The receptor was isolated from a man aged 18 to 30 in good health. Some clones in this sample may be carry-over from other donors' samples. Sequenced sample: naive CD4+ T cells from PBMCs. Subset in this sample: CD45RA+ positively selected. CDR3 sequence (DNA): TGTGCCACCAGGAACCAACCCTACATGAATGGCTACACCTTC. This codes for CATRNQPYMNGYTF.